This TCR beta chain came from a study of response to subunit inactivated influenza vaccine. This clonotype was seen a few times. Its target is not known. Study-wide findings and caveats: There was a suggestion from the authors that each seasonal influenza vaccination recruits few new T cells.

Germline values: CDR1 MNHNS, CDR2 SASEGT. The CDR3 is made up of 13 amino acids. V was clipped by 8 bases and J by 4 bases, with 14 bases between them. MiXCR was run by TCRdb on the RT-PCR reads, yielding one entry per CDR3 protein. This table holds some 300,000 distinct CDR3 sequences, over 20% found once. The material sequenced was PBMCs from blood, taken less than 22 months after vaccination. The chain carries TRBV6-1 and TRBJ2-5; D is tentatively TRBD1 or TRBD2 (5 bases each). The sequence was obtained from a man aged 50 to 69 who received an inactivated influenza vaccine. CDR3 nucleotides: TGTGCCAGCGGATTGGCAGGGACAGAGACCCAGTACTTC. Encoded protein: CASGLAGTETQYF.